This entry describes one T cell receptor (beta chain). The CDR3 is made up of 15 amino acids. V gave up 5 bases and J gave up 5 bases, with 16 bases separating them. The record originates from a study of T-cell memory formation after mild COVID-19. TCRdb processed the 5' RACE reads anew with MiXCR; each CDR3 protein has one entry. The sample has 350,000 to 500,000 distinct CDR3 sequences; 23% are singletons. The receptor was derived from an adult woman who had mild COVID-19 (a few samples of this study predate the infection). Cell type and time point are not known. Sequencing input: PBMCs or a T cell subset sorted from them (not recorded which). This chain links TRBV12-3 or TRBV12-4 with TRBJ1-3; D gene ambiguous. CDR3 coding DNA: TGTGCCAGCAGTGCAGACATCGACCCTCGAAACACCATATATTTT. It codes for CASSADIDPRNTIYF.